The entry below describes one TCR beta chain. The antigen is undetermined. The trim removed 6 bases at V and 1 base at J, leaving 11 bases unmatched. The CDR3 is 15 amino acids. Germline lookup yields CDR1 DFQATT and CDR2 SNEGSKA (reference sequence). The record originates from a study of T cells in Graves' hyperthyroidism and ophthalmopathy. Notes on the study in general: Blood also held most thyroid clonotypes expanded beyond 0.001. For ophthalmopathy, model prediction preceded onset by a median 6.5 months.

RNA transcripts were the template for amplifying TCR beta CDR3 regions. A set of HTBI primers served as the primers for a first-round RT-PCR of the TCR CDR3. TCRdb itself ran the multiplex PCR reads through MiXCR, one entry per CDR3 protein. The sample carries around 400,000 distinct CDR3 sequences, 15% recorded once. What was sequenced was blood. This chain joins TRBV20-1 and TRBJ2-5; 7 nucleotides line up with TRBD2. The receptor comes from a woman aged 55-70 years with Graves' ophthalmopathy. The DNA of the CDR3 is TGCAGTGCGGCTCTAGCGGTGCATGCCCAAGAGACCCAGTACTTC. The encoded protein is CSAALAVHAQETQYF.